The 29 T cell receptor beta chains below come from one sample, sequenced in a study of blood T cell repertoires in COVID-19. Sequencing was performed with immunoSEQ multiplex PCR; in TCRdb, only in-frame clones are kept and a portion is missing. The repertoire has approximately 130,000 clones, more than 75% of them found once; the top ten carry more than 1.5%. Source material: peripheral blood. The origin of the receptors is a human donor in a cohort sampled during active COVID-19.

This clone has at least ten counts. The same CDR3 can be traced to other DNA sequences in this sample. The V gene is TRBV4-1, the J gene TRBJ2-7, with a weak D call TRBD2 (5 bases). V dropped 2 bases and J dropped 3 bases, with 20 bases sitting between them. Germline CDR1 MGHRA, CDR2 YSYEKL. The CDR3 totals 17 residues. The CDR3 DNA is TGCGCCAGCAGCCAAACAAGTACTGGGGTTGGGAGCTACGAGCAGTACTTC. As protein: CASSQTSTGVGSYEQYF.

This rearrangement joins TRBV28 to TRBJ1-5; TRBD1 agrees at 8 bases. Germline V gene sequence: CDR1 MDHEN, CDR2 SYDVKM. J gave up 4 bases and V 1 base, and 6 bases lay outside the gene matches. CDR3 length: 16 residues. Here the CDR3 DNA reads TGTGCCAGCAGTTTATCTGGACAGGGAGGTAATCAGCCCCAGCATTTT. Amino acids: CASSLSGQGGNQPQHF.

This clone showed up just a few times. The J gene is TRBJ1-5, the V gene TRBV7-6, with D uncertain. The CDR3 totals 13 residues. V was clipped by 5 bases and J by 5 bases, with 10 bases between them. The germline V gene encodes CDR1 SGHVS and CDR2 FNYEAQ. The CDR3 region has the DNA TGTGCCAGCAGCAAATTCAGCGATCAGCCCCAGCATTTT. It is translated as CASSKFSDQPQHF.

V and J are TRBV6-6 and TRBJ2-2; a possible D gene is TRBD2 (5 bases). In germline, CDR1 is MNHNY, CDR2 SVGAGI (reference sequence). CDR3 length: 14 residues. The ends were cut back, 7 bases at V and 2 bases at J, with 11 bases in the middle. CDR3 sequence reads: CASIRAANTGELFF. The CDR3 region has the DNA TGTGCCAGCATACGAGCGGCCAACACCGGGGAGCTGTTTTTT.

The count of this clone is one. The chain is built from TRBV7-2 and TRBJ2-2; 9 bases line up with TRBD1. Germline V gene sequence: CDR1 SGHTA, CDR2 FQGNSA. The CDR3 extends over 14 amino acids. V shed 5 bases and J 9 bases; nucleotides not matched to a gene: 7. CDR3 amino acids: CASSTWTGERELFF. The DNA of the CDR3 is TGTGCCAGCAGCACTTGGACAGGGGAGAGGGAGCTGTTTTTT.

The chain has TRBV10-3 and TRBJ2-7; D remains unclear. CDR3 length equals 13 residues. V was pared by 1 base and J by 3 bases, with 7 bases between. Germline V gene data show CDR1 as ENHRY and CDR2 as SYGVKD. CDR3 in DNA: TGTGCCATCAGTGAGTTAACTCACTACGAGCAGTACTTC. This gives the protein CAISELTHYEQYF.

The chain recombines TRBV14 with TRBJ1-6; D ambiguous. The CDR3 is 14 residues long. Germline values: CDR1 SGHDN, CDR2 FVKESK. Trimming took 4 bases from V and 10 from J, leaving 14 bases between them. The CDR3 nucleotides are TGTGCCAGCAGCCCGTATATTGCTAGCTCACCCCTCCACTTT. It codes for CASSPYIASSPLHF.

This CDR3 reads CASSIRQGQLAKNIQYF. For the CDR3, the DNA is TGTGCCAGCAGCATACGGCAGGGGCAGCTAGCCAAAAACATTCAGTACTTC. V is TRBV5-4 and J is TRBJ2-4; TRBD1 is a possible D gene (6 bases). CDR3 length: 17 residues. The V end was cut by 4 bases, the J end by 0 bases, with 17 bases between. Germline assignment: CDR1 SGHNT and CDR2 YYREEE (reference sequence).

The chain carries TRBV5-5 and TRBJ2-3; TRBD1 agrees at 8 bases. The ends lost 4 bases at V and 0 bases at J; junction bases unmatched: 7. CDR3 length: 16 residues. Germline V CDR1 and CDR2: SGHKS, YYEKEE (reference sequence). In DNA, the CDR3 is TGTGCCAGCAGCACTGGGACAGGACCTAGCACAGATACGCAGTATTTT. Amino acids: CASSTGTGPSTDTQYF.

The CDR3: CASSYSQAGGADTQYF. The DNA of the CDR3 is TGTGCCAGCAGTTATTCGCAAGCGGGAGGGGCAGATACGCAGTATTTT. The gene calls are TRBV6-5 and TRBJ2-3; 10 bases align to TRBD2. Germline assignment: CDR1 MNHEY and CDR2 SVGAGI. Germline trimming cut 3 bases from V and 4 bases from J; bases unmatched to any gene: 7. The CDR3 has 16 residues.

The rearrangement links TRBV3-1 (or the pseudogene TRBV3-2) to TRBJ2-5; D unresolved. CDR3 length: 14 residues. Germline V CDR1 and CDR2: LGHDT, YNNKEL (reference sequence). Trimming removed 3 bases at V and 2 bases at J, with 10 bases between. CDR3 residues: CASSQAGFQETQYF. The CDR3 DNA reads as TGTGCCAGCAGCCAGGCCGGGTTTCAAGAGACCCAGTACTTC.

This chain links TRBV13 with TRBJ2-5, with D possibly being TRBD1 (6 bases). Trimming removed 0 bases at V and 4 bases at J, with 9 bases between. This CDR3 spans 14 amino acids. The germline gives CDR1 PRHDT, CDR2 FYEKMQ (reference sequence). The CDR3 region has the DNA TGTGCCAGCAGCTTAGGCCCCAGGGGAGAGACCCAGTACTTC. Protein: CASSLGPRGETQYF.

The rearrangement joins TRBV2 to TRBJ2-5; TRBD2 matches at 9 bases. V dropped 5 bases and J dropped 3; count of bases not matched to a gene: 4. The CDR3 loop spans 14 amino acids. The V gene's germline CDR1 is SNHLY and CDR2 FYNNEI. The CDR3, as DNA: TGTGCCAGCAGTTCCAGACTAGCGGAAGAGACCCAGTACTTC. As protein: CASSSRLAEETQYF. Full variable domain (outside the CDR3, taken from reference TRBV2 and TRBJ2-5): EPEVTQTPSHQVTQMGQEVILRCVPISNHLYFYWYRQILGQKVEFLVSFYNNEISEKSEIFDDQFSVERPDGSNFTLKIRSTKLEDSAMYFCASSSRLAEETQYFGPGTRLLVL.

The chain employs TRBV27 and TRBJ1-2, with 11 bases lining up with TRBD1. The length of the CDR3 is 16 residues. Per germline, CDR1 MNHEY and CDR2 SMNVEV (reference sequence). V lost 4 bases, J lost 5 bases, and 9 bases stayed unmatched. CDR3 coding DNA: TGTGCCAGCAGTTCAGGACAGGGGGCCCTTGGTTATGGCTACACCTTC. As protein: CASSSGQGALGYGYTF.

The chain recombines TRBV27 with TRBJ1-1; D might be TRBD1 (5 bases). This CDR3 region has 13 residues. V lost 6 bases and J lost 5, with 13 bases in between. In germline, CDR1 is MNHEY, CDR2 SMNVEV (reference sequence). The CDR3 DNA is TGTGCCAGCAGCCCCTGGGGGGTGACTGAAGCTTTCTTT. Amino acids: CASSPWGVTEAFF.

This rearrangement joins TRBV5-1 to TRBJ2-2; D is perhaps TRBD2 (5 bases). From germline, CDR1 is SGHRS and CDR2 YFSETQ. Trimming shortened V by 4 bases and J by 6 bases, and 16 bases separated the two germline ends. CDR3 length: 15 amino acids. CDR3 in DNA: TGCGCCAGCAGCCCGGGTCCGAGCGGTCCCGGGGAGCTGTTTTTT. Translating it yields CASSPGPSGPGELFF.

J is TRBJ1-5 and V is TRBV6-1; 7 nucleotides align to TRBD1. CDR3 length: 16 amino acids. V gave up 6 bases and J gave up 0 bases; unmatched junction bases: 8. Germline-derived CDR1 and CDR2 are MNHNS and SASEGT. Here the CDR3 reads CASRERDSNSNQPQHF. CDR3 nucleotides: TGTGCCAGCAGAGAAAGGGACAGCAATAGCAATCAGCCCCAGCATTTT.

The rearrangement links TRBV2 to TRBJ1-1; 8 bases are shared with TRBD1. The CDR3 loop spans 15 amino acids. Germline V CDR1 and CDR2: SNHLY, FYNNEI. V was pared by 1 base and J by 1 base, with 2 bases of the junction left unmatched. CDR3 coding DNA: TGTGCCAGCAGTGAAGACGGACAGGGGAACACTGAAGCTTTCTTT. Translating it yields CASSEDGQGNTEAFF. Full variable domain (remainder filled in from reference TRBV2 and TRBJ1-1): EPEVTQTPSHQVTQMGQEVILRCVPISNHLYFYWYRQILGQKVEFLVSFYNNEISEKSEIFDDQFSVERPDGSNFTLKIRSTKLEDSAMYFCASSEDGQGNTEAFFGQGTRLTVV.

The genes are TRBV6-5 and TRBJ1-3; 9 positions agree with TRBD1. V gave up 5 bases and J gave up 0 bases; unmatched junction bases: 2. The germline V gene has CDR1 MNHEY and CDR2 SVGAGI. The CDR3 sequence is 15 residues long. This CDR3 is CASSRTGASGNTIYF. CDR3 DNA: TGTGCCAGCAGTCGGACAGGGGCCTCTGGAAACACCATATATTTT.

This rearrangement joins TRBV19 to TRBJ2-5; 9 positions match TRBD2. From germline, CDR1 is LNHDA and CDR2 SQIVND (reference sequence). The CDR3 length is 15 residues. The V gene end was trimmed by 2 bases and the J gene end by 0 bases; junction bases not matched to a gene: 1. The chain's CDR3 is CASSISGGHQETQYF. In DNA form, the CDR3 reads TGTGCCAGTAGTATAAGCGGGGGGCACCAAGAGACCCAGTACTTC.

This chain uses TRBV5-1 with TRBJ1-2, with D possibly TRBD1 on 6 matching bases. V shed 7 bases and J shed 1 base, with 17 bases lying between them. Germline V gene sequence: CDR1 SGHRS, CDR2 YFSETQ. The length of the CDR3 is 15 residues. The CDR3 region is CASYPGGAFNYGYTF. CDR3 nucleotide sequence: TGCGCCAGCTATCCCGGGGGGGCCTTTAACTATGGCTACACCTTC.

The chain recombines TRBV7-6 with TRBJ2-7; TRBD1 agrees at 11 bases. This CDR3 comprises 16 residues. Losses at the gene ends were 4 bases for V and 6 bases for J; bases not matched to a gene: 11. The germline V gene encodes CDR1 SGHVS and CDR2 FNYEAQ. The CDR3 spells CASSSLSGTGGSEQYF. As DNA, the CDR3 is TGTGCCAGCAGCTCTCTCTCCGGGACAGGGGGGTCCGAGCAGTACTTC. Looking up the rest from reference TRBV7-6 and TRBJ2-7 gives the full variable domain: GAGVSQSPRYKVTKRGQDVALRCDPISGHVSLYWYRQALGQGPEFLTYFNYEAQQDKSGLPNDRFSAERPEGSISTLTIQRTEQRDSAMYRCASSSLSGTGGSEQYFGPGTRLTVT.

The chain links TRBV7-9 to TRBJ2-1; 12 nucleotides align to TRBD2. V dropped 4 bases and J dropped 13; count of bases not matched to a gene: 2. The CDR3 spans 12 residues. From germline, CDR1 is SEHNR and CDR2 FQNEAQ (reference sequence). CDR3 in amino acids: CASSSSGGVQFF. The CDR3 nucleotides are TGTGCCAGCAGCTCTAGCGGGGGGGTTCAGTTCTTC.

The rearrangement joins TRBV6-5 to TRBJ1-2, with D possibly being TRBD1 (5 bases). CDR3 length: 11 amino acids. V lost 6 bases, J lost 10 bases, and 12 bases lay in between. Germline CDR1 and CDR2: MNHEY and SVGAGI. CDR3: CASRRQSDYTF. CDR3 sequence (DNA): TGTGCCAGCAGGAGACAGTCCGACTACACCTTC.

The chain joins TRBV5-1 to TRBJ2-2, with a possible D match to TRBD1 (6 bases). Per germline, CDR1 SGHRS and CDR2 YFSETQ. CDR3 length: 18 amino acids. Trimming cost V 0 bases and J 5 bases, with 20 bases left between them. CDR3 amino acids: CASSLVGRPGGPTGELFF. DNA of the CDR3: TGCGCCAGCAGCTTGGTGGGTCGACCTGGGGGCCCGACCGGGGAGCTGTTTTTT.

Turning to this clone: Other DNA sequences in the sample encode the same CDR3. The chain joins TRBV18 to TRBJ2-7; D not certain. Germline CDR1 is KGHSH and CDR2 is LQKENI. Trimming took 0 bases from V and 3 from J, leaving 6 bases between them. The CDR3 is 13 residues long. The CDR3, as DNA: TGTGCCAGCTCACCACCGTCCAGCTACGAGCAGTACTTC. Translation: CASSPPSSYEQYF.

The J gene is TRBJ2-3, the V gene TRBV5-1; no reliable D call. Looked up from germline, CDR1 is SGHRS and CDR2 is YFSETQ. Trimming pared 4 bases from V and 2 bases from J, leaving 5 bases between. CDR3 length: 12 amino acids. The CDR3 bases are TGCGCCAGCAGCGGAGACACAGATACGCAGTATTTT. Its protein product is CASSGDTDTQYF.

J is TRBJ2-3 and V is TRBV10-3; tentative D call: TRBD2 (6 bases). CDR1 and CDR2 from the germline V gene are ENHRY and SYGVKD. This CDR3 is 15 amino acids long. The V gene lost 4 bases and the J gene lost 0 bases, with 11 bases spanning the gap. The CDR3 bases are TGTGCCATCAGTGGGGGGGTTCCTAGCACAGATACGCAGTATTTT. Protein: CAISGGVPSTDTQYF.

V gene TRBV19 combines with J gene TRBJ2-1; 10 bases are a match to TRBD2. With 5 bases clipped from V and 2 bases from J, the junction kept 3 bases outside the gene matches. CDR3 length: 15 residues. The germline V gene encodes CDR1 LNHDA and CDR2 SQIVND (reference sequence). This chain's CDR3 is CASSLAGVAYNEQFF. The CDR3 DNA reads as TGTGCCAGTAGTCTAGCGGGAGTCGCCTACAATGAGCAGTTCTTC.